This T cell receptor (beta chain) is drawn from a study of blood T cell repertoires in COVID-19. Original processing methods: The authors estimated nucleated cell counts from reference gene primer amplification. TCRdb's copy holds only in-frame clones and misses some; the assay was immunoSEQ multiplex PCR. For V, J and clone size, that table is used; D and trimming come from the DNA. The sample gives a few hundred thousand clones, around 87% of which show up once; around 5% is in the top ten. Germline V gene data show CDR1 as SGHRS and CDR2 as YFSETQ. V shed 2 bases and J 7 bases; nucleotides not matched to a gene: 10. This CDR3 has 15 residues.

The chain joins TRBV5-1 to TRBJ2-7; TRBD1 matches 9 bases. The receptor was isolated from a woman aged 55-70 years with COVID-19, enrolled during active disease. The sequencing sample was made of peripheral blood. The CDR3 DNA sequence: TGCGCCAGCAGCTTCGGGGACAGGGTTTCGGGAGAGCAGTACTTC. Protein sequence: CASSFGDRVSGEQYF.